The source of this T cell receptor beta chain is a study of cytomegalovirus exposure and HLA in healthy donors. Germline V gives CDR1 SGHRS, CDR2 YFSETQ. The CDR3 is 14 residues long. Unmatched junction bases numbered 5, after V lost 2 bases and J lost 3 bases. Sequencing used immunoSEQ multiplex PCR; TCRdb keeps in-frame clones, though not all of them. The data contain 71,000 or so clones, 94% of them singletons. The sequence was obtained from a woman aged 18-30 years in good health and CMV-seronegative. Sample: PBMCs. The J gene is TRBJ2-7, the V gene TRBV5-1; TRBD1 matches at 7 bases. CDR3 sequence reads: CASSLTGVGYEQYF. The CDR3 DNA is TGCGCCAGCAGCTTAACAGGGGTAGGCTACGAGCAGTACTTC. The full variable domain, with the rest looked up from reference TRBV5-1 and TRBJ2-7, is KAGVTQTPRYLIKTRGQQVTLSCSPISGHRSVSWYQQTPGQGLQFLFEYFSETQRNKGNFPGRFSGRQFSNSRSEMNVSTLELGDSALYLCASSLTGVGYEQYFGPGTRLTVT.